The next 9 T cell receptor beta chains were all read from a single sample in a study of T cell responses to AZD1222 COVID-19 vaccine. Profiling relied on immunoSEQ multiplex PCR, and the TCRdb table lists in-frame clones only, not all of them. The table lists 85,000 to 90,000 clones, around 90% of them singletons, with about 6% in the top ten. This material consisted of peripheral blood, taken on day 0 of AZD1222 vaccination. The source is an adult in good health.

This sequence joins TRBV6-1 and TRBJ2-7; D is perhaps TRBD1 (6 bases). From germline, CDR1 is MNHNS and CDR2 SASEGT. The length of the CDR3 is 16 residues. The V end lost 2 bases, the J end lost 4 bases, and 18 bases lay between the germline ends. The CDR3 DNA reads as TGTGCCAGCAGTGAACGCAACCTCTGGACAGCTTACGAGCAGTACTTC. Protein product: CASSERNLWTAYEQYF.

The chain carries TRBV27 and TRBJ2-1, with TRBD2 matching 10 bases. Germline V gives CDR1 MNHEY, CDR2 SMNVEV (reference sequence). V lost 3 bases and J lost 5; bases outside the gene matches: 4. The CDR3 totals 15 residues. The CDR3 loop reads CASSFLAGANNEQFF. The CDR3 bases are TGTGCCAGCAGTTTTCTAGCGGGAGCGAACAATGAGCAGTTCTTC.

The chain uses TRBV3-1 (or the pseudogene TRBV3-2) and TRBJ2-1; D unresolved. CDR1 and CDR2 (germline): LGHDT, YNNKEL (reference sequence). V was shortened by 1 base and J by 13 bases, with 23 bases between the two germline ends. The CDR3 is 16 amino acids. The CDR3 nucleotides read TGTGCCAGCAGCCAAGGTTCGTGGGGATGGCCTCAAGCCCAGTTCTTC. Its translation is CASSQGSWGWPQAQFF.

CDR3: CATSDGASANYGYTF. DNA for the CDR3: TGTGCCACCAGTGATGGTGCCTCGGCTAACTATGGCTACACCTTC. The genes are TRBV24-1 and TRBJ1-2; no firm D call. The CDR3 runs 15 residues. The germline V gene has CDR1 KGHDR and CDR2 SFDVKD. Trimming left V 3 bases short and J 0 bases short, with 10 bases between.

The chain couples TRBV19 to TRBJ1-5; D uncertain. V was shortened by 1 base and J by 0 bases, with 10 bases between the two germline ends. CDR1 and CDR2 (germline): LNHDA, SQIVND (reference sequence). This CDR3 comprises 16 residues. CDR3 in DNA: TGTGCCAGTAGTATAGCTCCTGGGAATAGCAATCAGCCCCAGCATTTT. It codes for CASSIAPGNSNQPQHF.

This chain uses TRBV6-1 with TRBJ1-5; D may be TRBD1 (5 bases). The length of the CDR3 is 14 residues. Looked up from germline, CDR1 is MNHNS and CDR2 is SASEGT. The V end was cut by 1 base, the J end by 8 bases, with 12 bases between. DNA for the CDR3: TGTGCCAGCAGTGAAGTCGGGGGGAGGAAGCCCCAGCATTTT. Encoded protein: CASSEVGGRKPQHF.

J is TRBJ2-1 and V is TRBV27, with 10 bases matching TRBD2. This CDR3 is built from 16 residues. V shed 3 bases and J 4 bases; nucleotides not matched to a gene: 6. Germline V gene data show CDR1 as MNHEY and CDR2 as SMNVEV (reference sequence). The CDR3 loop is CASSFLAGASYNEQFF. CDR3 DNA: TGTGCCAGCAGTTTCCTAGCGGGAGCGTCATACAATGAGCAGTTCTTC.

CDR3 nucleotide sequence: TGTGCCAGCACCGGACTAGCGAAACACAATGAGCAGTTCTTC. It codes for CASTGLAKHNEQFF. V is TRBV28 and J is TRBJ2-1; 9 bases match TRBD2. The CDR3 contains 14 residues. In germline, CDR1 is MDHEN, CDR2 SYDVKM. Germline trimming cut 7 bases from V and 5 bases from J; bases unmatched to any gene: 6.

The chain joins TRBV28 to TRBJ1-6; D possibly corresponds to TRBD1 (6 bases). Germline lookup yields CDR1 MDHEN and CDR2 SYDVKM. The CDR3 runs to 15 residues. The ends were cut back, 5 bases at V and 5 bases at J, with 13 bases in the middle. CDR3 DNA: TGTGCCAGCAGTCTAGGGGGGGCGAATAATTCACCCCTCCACTTT. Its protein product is CASSLGGANNSPLHF.